This T cell receptor (beta chain) was sequenced for a study of cytomegalovirus exposure and HLA in healthy donors. In the PCR, 60 Vbeta and 13 Jbeta primers were used. The repertoire was sequenced with immunoSEQ multiplex PCR; TCRdb's copy has only in-frame clones and lacks some. The sample records about 150,000 clones, roughly 79% being singletons. With regard to this clone: Its target is unknown.

Findings and limits, study-wide: As a later analysis revealed, most CMV-associated TCR beta chains appeared HLA-restricted. V- and J-gene trimming in TCR beta was tied to a missense DCLRE1C variant by an analysis performed later. Common viral pathogens seemed, in a later analysis, to connect with several of the most significant clusters.

CDR3 length: 19 amino acids. Germline V gene data show CDR1 as SGHAT and CDR2 as FQNNGV. After removal of 0 bases from V and 2 bases from J, the junction contained 15 bases not matched to a gene. Material: PBMCs. The sequence was collected from a man aged 18 to 35 in good health and CMV-seronegative. The V call is TRBV11-2, the J call TRBJ2-7; TRBD2 matches 8 bases. For the CDR3, the DNA is TGTGCCAGCAGCTTAGATTCGGGGGGGCTAATACGCGAGCCCTACGAGCAGTACTTC. It is translated as CASSLDSGGLIREPYEQYF.